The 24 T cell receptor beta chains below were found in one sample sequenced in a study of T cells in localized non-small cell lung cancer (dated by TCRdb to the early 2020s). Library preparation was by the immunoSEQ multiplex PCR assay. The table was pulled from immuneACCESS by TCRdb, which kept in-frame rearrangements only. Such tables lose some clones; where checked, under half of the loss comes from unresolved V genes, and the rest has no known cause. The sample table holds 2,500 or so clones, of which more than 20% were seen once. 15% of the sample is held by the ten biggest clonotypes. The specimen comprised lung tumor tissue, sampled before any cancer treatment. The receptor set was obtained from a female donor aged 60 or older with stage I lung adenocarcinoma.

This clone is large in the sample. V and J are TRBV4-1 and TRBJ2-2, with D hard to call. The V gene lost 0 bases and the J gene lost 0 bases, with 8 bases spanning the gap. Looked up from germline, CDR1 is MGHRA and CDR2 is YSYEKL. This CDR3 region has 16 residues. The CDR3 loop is CASSQEPTANTGELFF. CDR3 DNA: TGCGCCAGCAGCCAAGAACCCACCGCGAACACCGGGGAGCTGTTTTTT.

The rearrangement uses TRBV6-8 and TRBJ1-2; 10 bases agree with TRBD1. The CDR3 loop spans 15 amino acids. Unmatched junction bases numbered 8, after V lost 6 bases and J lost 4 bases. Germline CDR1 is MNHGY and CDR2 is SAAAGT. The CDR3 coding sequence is TGTGCCAGCAGGGGGGACAGGGGCAGGGTCTATGGCTACACCTTC. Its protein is CASRGDRGRVYGYTF.

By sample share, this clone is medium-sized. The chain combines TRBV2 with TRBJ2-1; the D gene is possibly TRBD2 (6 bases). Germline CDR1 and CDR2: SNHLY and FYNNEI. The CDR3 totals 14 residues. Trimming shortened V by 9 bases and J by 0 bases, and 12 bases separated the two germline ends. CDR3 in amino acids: CASLLAVSYNEQFF. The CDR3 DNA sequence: TGTGCCAGTCTTTTAGCGGTCTCCTACAATGAGCAGTTCTTC. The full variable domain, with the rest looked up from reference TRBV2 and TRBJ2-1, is EPEVTQTPSHQVTQMGQEVILRCVPISNHLYFYWYRQILGQKVEFLVSFYNNEISEKSEIFDDQFSVERPDGSNFTLKIRSTKLEDSAMYFCASLLAVSYNEQFFGPGTRLTVL.

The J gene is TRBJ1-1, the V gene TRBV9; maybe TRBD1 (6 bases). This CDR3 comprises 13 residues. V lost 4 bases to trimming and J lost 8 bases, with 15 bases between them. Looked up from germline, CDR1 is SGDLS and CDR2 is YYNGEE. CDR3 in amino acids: CASSLNVGTEAFF. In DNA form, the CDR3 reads TGTGCCAGCAGCTTAAACGTGGGGACAGAAGCTTTCTTT.

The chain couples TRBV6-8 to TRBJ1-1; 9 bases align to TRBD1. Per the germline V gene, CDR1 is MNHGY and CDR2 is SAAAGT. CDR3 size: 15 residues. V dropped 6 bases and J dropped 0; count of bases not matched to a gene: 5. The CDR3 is CASRDRDRVNTEAFF. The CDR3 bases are TGTGCCAGCAGAGACCGGGACAGGGTGAACACTGAAGCTTTCTTT.

The CDR3 is CASSVGTGARRAEAFF. DNA of the CDR3: TGTGCCAGCAGCGTGGGGACAGGGGCTCGGAGAGCTGAAGCTTTCTTT. The chain uses TRBV11-3 and TRBJ1-1; 10 bases map to TRBD1. Germline V lookup: CDR1 SGHNT, CDR2 YENEEA. The CDR3 is 16 residues long. Trimming removed 5 bases from V and 6 bases from J; junction bases left unmatched: 12. Full variable domain (rest looked up from reference TRBV11-3 and TRBJ1-1): EAGVVQSPRYKIIEKKQPVAFWCNPISGHNTLYWYLQNLGQGPELLIRYENEEAVDDSQLPKDRFSAERLKGVDSTLKIQPAELGDSAVYLCASSVGTGARRAEAFFGQGTRLTVV.

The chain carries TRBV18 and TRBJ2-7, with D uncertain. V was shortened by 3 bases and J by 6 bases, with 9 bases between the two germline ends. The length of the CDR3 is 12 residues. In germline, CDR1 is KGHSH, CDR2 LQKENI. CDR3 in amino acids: CASSPTLGEQYF. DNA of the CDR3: TGTGCCAGCTCACCCACCTTGGGCGAGCAGTACTTC. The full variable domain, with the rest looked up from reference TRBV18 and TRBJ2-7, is NAGVMQNPRHLVRRRGQEARLRCSPMKGHSHVYWYRQLPEEGLKFMVYLQKENIIDESGMPKERFSAEFPKEGPSILRIQQVVRGDSAAYFCASSPTLGEQYFGPGTRLTVT.

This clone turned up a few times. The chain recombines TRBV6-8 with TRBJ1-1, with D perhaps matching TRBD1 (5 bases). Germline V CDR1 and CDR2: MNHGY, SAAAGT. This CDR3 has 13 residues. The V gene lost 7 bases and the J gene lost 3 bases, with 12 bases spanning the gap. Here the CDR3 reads CASIRGSDTEAFF. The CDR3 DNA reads TGTGCCAGCATAAGGGGCAGTGACACTGAAGCTTTCTTT.

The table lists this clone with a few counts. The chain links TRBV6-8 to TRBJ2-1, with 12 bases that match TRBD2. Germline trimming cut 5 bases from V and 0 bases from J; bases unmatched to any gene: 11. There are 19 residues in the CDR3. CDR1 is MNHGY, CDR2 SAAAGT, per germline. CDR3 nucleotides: TGTGCCAGCAGTAAACTAGCGGGAGGTACTTCGAGCTCCTACAATGAGCAGTTCTTC. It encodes CASSKLAGGTSSSYNEQFF.

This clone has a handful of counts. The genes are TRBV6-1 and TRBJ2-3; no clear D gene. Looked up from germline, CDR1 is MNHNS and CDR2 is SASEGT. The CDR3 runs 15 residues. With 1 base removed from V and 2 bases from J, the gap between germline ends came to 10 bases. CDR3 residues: CASSEEGFSTDTQYF. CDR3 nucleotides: TGTGCCAGCAGTGAAGAGGGCTTTTCCACAGATACGCAGTATTTT.

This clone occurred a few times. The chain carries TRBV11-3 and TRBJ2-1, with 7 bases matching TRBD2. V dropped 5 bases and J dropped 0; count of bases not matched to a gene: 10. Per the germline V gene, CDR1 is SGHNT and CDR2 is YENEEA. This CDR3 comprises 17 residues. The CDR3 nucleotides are TGTGCCAGCAGCGATAACGGGGGGATTAACTCCTACAATGAGCAGTTCTTC. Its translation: CASSDNGGINSYNEQFF.

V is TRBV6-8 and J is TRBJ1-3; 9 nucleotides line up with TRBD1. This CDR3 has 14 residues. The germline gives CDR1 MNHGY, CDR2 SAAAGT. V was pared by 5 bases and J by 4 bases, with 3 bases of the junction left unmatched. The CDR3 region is CASSGTGQGNTIYF. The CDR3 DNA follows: TGTGCCAGCAGTGGGACAGGGCAGGGAAACACCATATATTTT.

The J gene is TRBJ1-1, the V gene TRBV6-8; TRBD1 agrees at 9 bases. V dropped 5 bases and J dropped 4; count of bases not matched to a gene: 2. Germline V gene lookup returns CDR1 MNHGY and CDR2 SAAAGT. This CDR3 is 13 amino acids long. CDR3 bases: TGTGCCAGCAGTGCGACAGGGGGCACTGAAGCTTTCTTT. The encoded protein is CASSATGGTEAFF.

This CDR3 reads CASSLSEGYTEAFF. CDR3 coding DNA: TGTGCCAGCTCGCTTTCGGAGGGTTACACTGAAGCTTTCTTT. The chain is built from TRBV18 and TRBJ1-1; no firm D call. Germline values: CDR1 KGHSH, CDR2 LQKENI. Trimming pared 6 bases from V and 3 bases from J, leaving 14 bases between. The CDR3 sequence is 14 residues long.

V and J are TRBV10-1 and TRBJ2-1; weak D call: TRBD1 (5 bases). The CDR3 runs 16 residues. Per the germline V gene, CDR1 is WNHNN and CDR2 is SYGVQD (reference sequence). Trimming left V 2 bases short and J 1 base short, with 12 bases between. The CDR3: CASSETGVGSYNEQFF. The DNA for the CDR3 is TGCGCCAGCAGTGAGACAGGAGTTGGGTCCTACAATGAGCAGTTCTTC.

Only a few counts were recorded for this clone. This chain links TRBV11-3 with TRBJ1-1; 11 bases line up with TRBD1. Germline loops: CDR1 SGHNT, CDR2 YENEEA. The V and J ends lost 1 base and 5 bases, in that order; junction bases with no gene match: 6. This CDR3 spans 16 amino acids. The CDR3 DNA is TGTGCCAGCAGCTTAGTAATCGGACAGGGGGCGACTGAAGCTTTCTTT. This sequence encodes CASSLVIGQGATEAFF.

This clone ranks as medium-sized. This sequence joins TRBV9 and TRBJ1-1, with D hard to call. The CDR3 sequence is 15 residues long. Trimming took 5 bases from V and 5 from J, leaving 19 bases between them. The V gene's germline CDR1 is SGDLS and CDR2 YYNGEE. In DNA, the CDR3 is TGTGCCAGCAGGGAGTCAAGGAAAGGGAGTACTGAAGCTTTCTTT. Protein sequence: CASRESRKGSTEAFF.

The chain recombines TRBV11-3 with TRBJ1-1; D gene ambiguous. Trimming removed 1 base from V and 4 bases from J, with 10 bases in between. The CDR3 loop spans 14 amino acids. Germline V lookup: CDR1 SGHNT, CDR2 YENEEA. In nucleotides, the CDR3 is TGTGCCAGCAGCTTAGTCTCGGTATCCACTGAAGCTTTCTTT. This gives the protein CASSLVSVSTEAFF.

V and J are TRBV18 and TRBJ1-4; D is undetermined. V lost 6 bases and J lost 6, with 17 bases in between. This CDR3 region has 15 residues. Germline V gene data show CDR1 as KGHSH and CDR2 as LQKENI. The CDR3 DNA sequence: TGTGCCAGCTCTCCGGGGAGGAAGAAGGATGAAAAACTGTTTTTT. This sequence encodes CASSPGRKKDEKLFF.

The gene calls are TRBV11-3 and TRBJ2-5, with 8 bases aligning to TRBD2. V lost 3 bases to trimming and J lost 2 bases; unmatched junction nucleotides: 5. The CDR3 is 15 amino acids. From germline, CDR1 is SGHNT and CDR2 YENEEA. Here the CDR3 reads CASSFDGGVQETQYF. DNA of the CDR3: TGTGCCAGCAGCTTCGACGGGGGGGTACAAGAGACCCAGTACTTC. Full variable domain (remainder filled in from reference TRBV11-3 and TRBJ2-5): EAGVVQSPRYKIIEKKQPVAFWCNPISGHNTLYWYLQNLGQGPELLIRYENEEAVDDSQLPKDRFSAERLKGVDSTLKIQPAELGDSAVYLCASSFDGGVQETQYFGPGTRLLVL.

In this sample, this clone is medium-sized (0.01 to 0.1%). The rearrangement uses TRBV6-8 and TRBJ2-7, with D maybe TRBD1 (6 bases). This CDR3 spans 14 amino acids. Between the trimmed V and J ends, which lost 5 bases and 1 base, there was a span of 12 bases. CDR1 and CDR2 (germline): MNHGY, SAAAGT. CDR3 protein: CASSEEQGSYEQYF. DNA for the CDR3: TGTGCCAGCAGTGAGGAACAGGGATCCTACGAGCAGTACTTC.

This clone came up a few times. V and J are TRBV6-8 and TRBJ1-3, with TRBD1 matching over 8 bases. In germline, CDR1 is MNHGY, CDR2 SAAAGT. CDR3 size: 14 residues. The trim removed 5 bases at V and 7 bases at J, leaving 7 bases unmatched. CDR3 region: CASSDGQGANTIYF. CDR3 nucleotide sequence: TGTGCCAGCAGTGATGGGCAGGGGGCTAACACCATATATTTT.

CDR3 residues: CASSIQATLNEQFF. The CDR3 DNA is TGTGCCAGTAGTATTCAGGCTACGCTTAATGAGCAGTTCTTC. The V gene is TRBV19, the J gene TRBJ2-1; the D is unclear. Germline CDR1 reads LNHDA; CDR2 reads SQIVND (reference sequence). This CDR3 contains 14 residues. Trimming stripped 3 bases from V and 7 bases from J, with 13 bases between.

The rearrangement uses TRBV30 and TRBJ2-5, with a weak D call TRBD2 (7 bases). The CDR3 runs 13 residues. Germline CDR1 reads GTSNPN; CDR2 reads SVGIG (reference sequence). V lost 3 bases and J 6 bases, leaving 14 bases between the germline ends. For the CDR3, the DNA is TGTGCCTGGAGCCAAGGGGGGGGGAAGACCCAGTACTTC. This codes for CAWSQGGGKTQYF.